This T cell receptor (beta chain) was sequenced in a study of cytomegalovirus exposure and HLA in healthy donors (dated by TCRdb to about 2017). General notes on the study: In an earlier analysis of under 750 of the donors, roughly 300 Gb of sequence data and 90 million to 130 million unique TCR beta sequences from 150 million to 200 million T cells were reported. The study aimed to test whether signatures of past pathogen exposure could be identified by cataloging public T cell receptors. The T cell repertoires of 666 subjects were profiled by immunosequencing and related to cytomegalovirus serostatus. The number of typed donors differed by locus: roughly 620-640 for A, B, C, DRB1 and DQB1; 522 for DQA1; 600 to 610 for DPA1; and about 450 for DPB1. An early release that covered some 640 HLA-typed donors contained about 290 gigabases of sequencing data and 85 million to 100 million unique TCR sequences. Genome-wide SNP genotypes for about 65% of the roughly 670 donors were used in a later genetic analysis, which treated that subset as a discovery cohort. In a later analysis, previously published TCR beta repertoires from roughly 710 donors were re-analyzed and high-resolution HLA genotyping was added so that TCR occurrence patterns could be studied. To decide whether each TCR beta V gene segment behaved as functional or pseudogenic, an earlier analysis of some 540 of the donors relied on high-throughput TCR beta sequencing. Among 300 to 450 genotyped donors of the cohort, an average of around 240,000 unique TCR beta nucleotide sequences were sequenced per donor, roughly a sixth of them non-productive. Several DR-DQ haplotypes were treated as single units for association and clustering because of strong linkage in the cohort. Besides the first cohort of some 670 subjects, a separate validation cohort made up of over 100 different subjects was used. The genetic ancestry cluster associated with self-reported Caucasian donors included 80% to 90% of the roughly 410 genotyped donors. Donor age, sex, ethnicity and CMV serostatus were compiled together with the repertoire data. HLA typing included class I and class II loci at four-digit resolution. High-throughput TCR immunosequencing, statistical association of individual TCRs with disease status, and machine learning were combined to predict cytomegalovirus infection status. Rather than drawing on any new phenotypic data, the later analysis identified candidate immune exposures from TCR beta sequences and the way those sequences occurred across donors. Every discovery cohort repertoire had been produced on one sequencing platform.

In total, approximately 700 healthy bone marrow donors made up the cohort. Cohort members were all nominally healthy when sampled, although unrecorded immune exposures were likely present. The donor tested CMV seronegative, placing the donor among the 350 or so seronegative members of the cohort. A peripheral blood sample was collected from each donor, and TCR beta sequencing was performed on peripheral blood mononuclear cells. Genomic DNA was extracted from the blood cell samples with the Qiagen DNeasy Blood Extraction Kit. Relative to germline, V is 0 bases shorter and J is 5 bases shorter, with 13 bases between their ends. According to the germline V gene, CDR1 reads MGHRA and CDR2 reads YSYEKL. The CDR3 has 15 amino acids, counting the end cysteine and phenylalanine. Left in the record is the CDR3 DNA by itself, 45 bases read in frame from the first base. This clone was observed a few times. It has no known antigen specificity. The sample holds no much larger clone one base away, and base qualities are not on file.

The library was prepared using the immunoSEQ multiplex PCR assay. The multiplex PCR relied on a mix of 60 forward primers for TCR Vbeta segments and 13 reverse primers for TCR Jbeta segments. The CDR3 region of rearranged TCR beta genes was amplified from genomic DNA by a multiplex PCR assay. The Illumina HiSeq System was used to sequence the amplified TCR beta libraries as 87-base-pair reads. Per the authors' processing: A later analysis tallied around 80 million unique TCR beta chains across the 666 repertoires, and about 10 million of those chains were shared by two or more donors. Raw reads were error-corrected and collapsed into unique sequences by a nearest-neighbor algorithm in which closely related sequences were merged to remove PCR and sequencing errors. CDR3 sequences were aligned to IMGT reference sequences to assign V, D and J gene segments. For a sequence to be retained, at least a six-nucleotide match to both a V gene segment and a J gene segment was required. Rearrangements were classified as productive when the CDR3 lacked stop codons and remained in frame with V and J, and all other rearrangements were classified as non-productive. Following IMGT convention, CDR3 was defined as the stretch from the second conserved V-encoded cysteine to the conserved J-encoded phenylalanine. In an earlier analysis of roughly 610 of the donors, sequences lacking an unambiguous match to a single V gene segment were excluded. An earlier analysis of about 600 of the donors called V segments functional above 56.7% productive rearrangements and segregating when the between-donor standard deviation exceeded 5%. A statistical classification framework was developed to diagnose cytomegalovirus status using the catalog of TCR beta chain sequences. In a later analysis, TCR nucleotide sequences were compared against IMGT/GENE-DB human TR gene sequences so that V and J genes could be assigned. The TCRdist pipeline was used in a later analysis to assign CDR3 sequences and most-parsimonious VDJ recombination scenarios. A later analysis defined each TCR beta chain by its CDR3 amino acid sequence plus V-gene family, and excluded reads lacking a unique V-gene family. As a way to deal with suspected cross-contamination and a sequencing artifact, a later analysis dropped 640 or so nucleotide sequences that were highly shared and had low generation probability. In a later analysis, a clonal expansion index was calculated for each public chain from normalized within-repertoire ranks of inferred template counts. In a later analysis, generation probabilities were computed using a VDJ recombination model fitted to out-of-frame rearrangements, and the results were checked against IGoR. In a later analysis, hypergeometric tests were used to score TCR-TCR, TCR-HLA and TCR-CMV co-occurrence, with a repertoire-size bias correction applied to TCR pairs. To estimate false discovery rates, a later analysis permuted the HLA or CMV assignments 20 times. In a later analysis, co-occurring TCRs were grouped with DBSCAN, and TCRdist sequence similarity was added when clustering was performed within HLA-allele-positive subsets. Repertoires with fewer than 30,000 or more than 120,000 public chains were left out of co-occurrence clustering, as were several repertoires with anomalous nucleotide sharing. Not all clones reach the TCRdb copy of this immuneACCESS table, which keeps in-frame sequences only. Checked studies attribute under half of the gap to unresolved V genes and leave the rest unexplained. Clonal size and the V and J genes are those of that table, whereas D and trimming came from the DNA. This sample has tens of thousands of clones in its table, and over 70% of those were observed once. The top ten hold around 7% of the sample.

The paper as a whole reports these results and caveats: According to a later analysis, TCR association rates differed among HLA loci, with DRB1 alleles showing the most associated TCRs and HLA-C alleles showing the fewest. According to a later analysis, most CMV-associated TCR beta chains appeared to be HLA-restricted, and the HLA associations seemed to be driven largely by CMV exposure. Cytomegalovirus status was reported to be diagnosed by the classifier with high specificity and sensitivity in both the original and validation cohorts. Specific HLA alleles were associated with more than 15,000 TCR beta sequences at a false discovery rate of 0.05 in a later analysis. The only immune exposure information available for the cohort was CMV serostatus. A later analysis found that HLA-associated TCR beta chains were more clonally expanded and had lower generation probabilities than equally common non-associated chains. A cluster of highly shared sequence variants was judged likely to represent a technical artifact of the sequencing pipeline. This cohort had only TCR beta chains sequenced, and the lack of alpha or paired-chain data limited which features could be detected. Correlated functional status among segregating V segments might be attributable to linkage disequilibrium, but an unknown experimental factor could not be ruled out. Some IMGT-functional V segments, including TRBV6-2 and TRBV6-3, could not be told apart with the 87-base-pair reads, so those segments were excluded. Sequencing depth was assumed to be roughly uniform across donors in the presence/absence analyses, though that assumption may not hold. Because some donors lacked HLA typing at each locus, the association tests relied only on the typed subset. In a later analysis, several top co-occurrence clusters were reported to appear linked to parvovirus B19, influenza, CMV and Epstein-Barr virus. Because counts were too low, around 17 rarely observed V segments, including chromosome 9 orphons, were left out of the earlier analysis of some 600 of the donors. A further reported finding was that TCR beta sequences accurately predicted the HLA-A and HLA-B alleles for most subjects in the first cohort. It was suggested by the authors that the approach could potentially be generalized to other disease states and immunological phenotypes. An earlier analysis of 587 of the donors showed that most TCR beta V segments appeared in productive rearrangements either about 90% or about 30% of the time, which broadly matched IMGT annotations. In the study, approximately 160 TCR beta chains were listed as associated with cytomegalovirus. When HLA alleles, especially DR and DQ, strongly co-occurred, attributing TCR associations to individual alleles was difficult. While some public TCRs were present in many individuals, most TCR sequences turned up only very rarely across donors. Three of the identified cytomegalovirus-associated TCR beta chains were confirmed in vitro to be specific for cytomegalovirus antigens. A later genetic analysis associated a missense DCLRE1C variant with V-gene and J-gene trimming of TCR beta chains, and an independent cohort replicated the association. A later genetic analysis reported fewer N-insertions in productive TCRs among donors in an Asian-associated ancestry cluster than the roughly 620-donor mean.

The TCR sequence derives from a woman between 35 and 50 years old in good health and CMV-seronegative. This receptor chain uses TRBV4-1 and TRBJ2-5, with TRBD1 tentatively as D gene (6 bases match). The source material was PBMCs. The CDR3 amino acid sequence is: CASSQDSGGDETQYF. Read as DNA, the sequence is TGCGCCAGCAGCCAAGATTCTGGGGGCGACGAGACCCAGTACTTC.